The clone carrying this TCR beta chain was counted between two and nine times. The antigen is undetermined. This sample is drawn from a study of T-cell reconstitution after alpha-beta-depleted transplantation in children. It was with unique molecular identifiers that the TCRbeta library was prepared. TCRdb used MiXCR to reprocess the PCR reads, holding one entry per CDR3 protein. The sample has about 580,000 distinct CDR3 sequences, 20% to 25% seen once. Whole-study findings and limits: Reports say that about two months after transplant, the alpha-beta T cells came out of several hundred graft clones that had expanded. Diversity of TCRbeta at day 60 was high in some patients, arising from surviving recipient T cells and thymic progenitors.

The V and J ends lost 3 bases and 1 base respectively, with 12 bases between them. Germline CDR1 and CDR2: DFQATT and SNEGSKA (reference sequence). The length of the CDR3 is 14 residues. The TCR was taken from a boy in the first two years of life who had a stem cell transplant for acute myeloid leukemia, so the T cells may come from the graft donor. This material consisted of PBMCs, mostly from graft donor cells, taken 360 days after TCRalphabeta/CD19-depleted stem cell transplant. The rearrangement links TRBV20-1 to TRBJ2-5; maybe TRBD1 (5 bases). The chain's CDR3 is CSASRAQPQETQYF. The CDR3 DNA follows: TGCAGTGCTAGCAGGGCTCAACCCCAAGAGACCCAGTACTTC.